One sample yielded the 18 T cell receptor beta chains listed below, sequenced in a study of cytomegalovirus exposure and HLA in healthy donors. The method was immunoSEQ multiplex PCR; TCRdb's version includes in-frame clones alone and lacks a portion of them. Seen here are 200,000 to 250,000 clones, roughly 80% observed once, and the top ten hold 5.5% to 7%. Sequenced input: PBMCs. These receptors all stem from a woman under 30 in good health and CMV-seronegative.

The chain is built from TRBV30 and TRBJ1-2; 8 bases align to TRBD1. The trim removed 1 base at V and 5 bases at J, leaving 9 bases unmatched. The CDR3 has 15 residues. Germline V gene data show CDR1 as GTSNPN and CDR2 as SVGIG (reference sequence). The CDR3 DNA reads TGTGCCTGGAGTGGCGGAGACAGGGGAGTATATGGCTACACCTTC. Protein sequence: CAWSGGDRGVYGYTF.

This chain links TRBV11-3 with TRBJ1-1; 9 bases align to TRBD1. Germline V CDR1 and CDR2: SGHNT, YENEEA. V was pared by 1 base and J by 3 bases, with 6 bases of the junction left unmatched. This CDR3 is 16 amino acids long. This CDR3 is CASSLGNRGQDTEAFF. The CDR3 nucleotides are TGTGCCAGCAGCTTAGGGAACAGGGGGCAGGACACTGAAGCTTTCTTT.

The gene calls are TRBV6-5 and TRBJ1-6; weak D call: TRBD1 (5 bases). Germline lookup yields CDR1 MNHEY and CDR2 SVGAGI. CDR3 size: 16 residues. With 2 bases removed from V and 4 bases from J, the gap between germline ends came to 12 bases. The CDR3 coding sequence is TGTGCCAGCAGTTACGAGACAGACCCGTATAATTCACCCCTCCACTTT. It yields the protein CASSYETDPYNSPLHF.

This chain connects TRBV5-1 to TRBJ1-2; 8 bases agree with TRBD1. Germline CDR1 and CDR2: SGHRS and YFSETQ. With 0 bases clipped from V and 6 bases from J, the junction kept 4 bases outside the gene matches. The length of the CDR3 is 14 residues. The CDR3 nucleotides are TGCGCCAGCAGCTTGGACAGGGGGTTCCATGGCTACACCTTC. Encoded protein: CASSLDRGFHGYTF.

The chain uses TRBV27 and TRBJ1-1; D perhaps matches TRBD1 (5 bases). The V gene's germline CDR1 is MNHEY and CDR2 SMNVEV (reference sequence). CDR3 length: 12 residues. The V gene lost 6 bases and the J gene lost 3 bases, with 8 bases spanning the gap. The CDR3 loop reads CASSPGYTEAFF. The CDR3 nucleotides read TGTGCCAGCAGCCCAGGGTACACTGAAGCTTTCTTT.

This clone was seen a few times. The V call is TRBV9, the J call TRBJ1-2; D might be TRBD1 (6 bases). Germline loops: CDR1 SGDLS, CDR2 YYNGEE. The germline V and J ends were trimmed by 0 bases and 6 bases, with 9 bases remaining between them. There are 13 residues in the CDR3. CDR3 in DNA: TGTGCCAGCAGCGTAGGGCCAGGGGATGGCTACACCTTC. It is translated as CASSVGPGDGYTF.

The rearrangement uses TRBV27 and TRBJ1-6; D not certain. Germline lookup yields CDR1 MNHEY and CDR2 SMNVEV (reference sequence). The CDR3 length is 14 residues. Trimming took 5 bases from V and 7 from J, leaving 12 bases between them. The CDR3 region is CASSPNLRNSPLHF. As DNA, the CDR3 is TGTGCCAGCAGTCCAAACTTGCGGAATTCACCCCTCCACTTT.

The CDR3 DNA reads as TGCGCCAGCAGCCCTGGGGGCAGGGGGTACCAAGAGACCCAGTACTTC. Translated, it gives CASSPGGRGYQETQYF. The genes are TRBV5-1 and TRBJ2-5; 7 bases align to TRBD1. Germline V CDR1 and CDR2: SGHRS, YFSETQ. With 4 bases clipped from V and 0 bases from J, the junction kept 9 bases outside the gene matches. CDR3 length: 16 amino acids.

The genes are TRBV5-6 and TRBJ1-5; D may be TRBD1 (5 bases). CDR3 size: 15 residues. V was shortened by 0 bases and J by 6 bases, with 13 bases between the two germline ends. Germline CDR1 and CDR2: SGHDT and YYEEEE. The CDR3 bases are TGTGCCAGCAGCTTGGGGGGCCTTAACTCTCAGCCCCAGCATTTT. It codes for CASSLGGLNSQPQHF. Variable domain in full (rest from reference TRBV5-6 and TRBJ1-5): DAGVTQSPTHLIKTRGQQVTLRCSPKSGHDTVSWYQQALGQGPQFIFQYYEEEERQRGNFPDRFSGHQFPNYSSELNVNALLLGDSALYLCASSLGGLNSQPQHFGDGTRLSIL.

V and J are TRBV27 and TRBJ2-7; D assignment may be TRBD1 or TRBD2 (5 bases each). Germline V gives CDR1 MNHEY, CDR2 SMNVEV (reference sequence). V lost 5 bases and J lost 0, with 8 bases in between. The CDR3 spans 13 residues. For the CDR3, the DNA is TGTGCCAGCAGTCGGGACGCCTCCTACGAGCAGTACTTC. It encodes CASSRDASYEQYF.

This chain links TRBV7-3 with TRBJ2-3; 11 bases agree with TRBD2. The germline gives CDR1 SGHTA, CDR2 FQGTGA. CDR3 length equals 15 residues. V trimming: 5 bases; J trimming: 6 bases; junction bases outside the gene matches: 7. The DNA of the CDR3 is TGTGCCAGCAGCCCCGGGGGACTAGCGGCCGATACGCAGTATTTT. Protein: CASSPGGLAADTQYF.

This chain joins TRBV6-6 and TRBJ2-2, with D maybe TRBD1 (5 bases). This CDR3 has 15 residues. The ends were cut back, 6 bases at V and 2 bases at J, with 13 bases in the middle. Germline V CDR1 and CDR2: MNHNY, SVGAGI (reference sequence). CDR3 loop: CASSHGQANTGELFF. The CDR3 DNA reads as TGTGCCAGCAGCCATGGACAAGCTAACACCGGGGAGCTGTTTTTT.

The gene calls are TRBV28 and TRBJ2-7; D is uncertain. With 6 bases removed from V and 3 bases from J, the gap between germline ends came to 9 bases. Germline assignment: CDR1 MDHEN and CDR2 SYDVKM. CDR3 length: 12 amino acids. CDR3 in amino acids: CASRLGRYEQYF. DNA for the CDR3: TGTGCCAGCAGACTTGGCCGCTACGAGCAGTACTTC.

The rearrangement uses TRBV6-1 and TRBJ1-1; 9 nucleotides align to TRBD1. After removal of 5 bases from V and 5 bases from J, the junction contained 3 bases not matched to a gene. Per the germline V gene, CDR1 is MNHNS and CDR2 is SASEGT. This CDR3 region has 13 residues. CDR3 in DNA: TGTGCCAGCAGTCAGGGGACAGGGACTGAAGCTTTCTTT. Translating gives CASSQGTGTEAFF.

The CDR3 region is CASRRQGAGEKLFF. Here the CDR3 DNA reads TGTGCCAGCAGAAGACAGGGGGCGGGTGAAAAACTGTTTTTT. The chain links TRBV6-6 to TRBJ1-4; 10 bases fit TRBD1. The CDR3 has 14 amino acids. V gave up 6 bases and J gave up 7 bases; unmatched junction bases: 5. The germline V gene encodes CDR1 MNHNY and CDR2 SVGAGI (reference sequence).

The chain couples TRBV2 to TRBJ1-5; a weak D match, TRBD1 (5 bases). CDR1 and CDR2 from the germline V gene are SNHLY and FYNNEI. V was shortened by 1 base and J by 7 bases, with 14 bases between the two germline ends. This CDR3 is 15 amino acids long. CDR3 in amino acids: CASSEEGPGSQPQHF. DNA of the CDR3: TGTGCCAGCAGTGAAGAGGGCCCAGGGTCCCAGCCCCAGCATTTT.

This rearrangement joins TRBV9 to TRBJ2-1; 10 positions match TRBD2. Germline loops: CDR1 SGDLS, CDR2 YYNGEE. The CDR3 spans 15 residues. The junction had 6 bases not matched to a gene; V was cut back by 0 bases and J by 9 bases. Here the CDR3 DNA reads TGTGCCAGCAGCGTAGGGCTAGCGGGGGTGGGTGAGCAGTTCTTC. Amino acids: CASSVGLAGVGEQFF. Together with reference TRBV9 and TRBJ2-1, the CDR3 gives the full variable domain: DSGVTQTPKHLITATGQRVTLRCSPRSGDLSVYWYQQSLDQGLQFLIQYYNGEERAKGNILERFSAQQFPDLHSELNLSSLELGDSALYFCASSVGLAGVGEQFFGPGTRLTVL.

The rearrangement uses TRBV7-6 and TRBJ2-3; 9 bases line up with TRBD2. The J segment lost 2 bases and the V segment lost 5 bases, leaving 8 bases of the junction unmatched. The CDR3 loop spans 16 amino acids. Germline V gives CDR1 SGHVS, CDR2 FNYEAQ. CDR3 DNA sequence: TGTGCCAGCAGCCTACTGACTAGCGGATACACAGATACGCAGTATTTT. It specifies CASSLLTSGYTDTQYF.